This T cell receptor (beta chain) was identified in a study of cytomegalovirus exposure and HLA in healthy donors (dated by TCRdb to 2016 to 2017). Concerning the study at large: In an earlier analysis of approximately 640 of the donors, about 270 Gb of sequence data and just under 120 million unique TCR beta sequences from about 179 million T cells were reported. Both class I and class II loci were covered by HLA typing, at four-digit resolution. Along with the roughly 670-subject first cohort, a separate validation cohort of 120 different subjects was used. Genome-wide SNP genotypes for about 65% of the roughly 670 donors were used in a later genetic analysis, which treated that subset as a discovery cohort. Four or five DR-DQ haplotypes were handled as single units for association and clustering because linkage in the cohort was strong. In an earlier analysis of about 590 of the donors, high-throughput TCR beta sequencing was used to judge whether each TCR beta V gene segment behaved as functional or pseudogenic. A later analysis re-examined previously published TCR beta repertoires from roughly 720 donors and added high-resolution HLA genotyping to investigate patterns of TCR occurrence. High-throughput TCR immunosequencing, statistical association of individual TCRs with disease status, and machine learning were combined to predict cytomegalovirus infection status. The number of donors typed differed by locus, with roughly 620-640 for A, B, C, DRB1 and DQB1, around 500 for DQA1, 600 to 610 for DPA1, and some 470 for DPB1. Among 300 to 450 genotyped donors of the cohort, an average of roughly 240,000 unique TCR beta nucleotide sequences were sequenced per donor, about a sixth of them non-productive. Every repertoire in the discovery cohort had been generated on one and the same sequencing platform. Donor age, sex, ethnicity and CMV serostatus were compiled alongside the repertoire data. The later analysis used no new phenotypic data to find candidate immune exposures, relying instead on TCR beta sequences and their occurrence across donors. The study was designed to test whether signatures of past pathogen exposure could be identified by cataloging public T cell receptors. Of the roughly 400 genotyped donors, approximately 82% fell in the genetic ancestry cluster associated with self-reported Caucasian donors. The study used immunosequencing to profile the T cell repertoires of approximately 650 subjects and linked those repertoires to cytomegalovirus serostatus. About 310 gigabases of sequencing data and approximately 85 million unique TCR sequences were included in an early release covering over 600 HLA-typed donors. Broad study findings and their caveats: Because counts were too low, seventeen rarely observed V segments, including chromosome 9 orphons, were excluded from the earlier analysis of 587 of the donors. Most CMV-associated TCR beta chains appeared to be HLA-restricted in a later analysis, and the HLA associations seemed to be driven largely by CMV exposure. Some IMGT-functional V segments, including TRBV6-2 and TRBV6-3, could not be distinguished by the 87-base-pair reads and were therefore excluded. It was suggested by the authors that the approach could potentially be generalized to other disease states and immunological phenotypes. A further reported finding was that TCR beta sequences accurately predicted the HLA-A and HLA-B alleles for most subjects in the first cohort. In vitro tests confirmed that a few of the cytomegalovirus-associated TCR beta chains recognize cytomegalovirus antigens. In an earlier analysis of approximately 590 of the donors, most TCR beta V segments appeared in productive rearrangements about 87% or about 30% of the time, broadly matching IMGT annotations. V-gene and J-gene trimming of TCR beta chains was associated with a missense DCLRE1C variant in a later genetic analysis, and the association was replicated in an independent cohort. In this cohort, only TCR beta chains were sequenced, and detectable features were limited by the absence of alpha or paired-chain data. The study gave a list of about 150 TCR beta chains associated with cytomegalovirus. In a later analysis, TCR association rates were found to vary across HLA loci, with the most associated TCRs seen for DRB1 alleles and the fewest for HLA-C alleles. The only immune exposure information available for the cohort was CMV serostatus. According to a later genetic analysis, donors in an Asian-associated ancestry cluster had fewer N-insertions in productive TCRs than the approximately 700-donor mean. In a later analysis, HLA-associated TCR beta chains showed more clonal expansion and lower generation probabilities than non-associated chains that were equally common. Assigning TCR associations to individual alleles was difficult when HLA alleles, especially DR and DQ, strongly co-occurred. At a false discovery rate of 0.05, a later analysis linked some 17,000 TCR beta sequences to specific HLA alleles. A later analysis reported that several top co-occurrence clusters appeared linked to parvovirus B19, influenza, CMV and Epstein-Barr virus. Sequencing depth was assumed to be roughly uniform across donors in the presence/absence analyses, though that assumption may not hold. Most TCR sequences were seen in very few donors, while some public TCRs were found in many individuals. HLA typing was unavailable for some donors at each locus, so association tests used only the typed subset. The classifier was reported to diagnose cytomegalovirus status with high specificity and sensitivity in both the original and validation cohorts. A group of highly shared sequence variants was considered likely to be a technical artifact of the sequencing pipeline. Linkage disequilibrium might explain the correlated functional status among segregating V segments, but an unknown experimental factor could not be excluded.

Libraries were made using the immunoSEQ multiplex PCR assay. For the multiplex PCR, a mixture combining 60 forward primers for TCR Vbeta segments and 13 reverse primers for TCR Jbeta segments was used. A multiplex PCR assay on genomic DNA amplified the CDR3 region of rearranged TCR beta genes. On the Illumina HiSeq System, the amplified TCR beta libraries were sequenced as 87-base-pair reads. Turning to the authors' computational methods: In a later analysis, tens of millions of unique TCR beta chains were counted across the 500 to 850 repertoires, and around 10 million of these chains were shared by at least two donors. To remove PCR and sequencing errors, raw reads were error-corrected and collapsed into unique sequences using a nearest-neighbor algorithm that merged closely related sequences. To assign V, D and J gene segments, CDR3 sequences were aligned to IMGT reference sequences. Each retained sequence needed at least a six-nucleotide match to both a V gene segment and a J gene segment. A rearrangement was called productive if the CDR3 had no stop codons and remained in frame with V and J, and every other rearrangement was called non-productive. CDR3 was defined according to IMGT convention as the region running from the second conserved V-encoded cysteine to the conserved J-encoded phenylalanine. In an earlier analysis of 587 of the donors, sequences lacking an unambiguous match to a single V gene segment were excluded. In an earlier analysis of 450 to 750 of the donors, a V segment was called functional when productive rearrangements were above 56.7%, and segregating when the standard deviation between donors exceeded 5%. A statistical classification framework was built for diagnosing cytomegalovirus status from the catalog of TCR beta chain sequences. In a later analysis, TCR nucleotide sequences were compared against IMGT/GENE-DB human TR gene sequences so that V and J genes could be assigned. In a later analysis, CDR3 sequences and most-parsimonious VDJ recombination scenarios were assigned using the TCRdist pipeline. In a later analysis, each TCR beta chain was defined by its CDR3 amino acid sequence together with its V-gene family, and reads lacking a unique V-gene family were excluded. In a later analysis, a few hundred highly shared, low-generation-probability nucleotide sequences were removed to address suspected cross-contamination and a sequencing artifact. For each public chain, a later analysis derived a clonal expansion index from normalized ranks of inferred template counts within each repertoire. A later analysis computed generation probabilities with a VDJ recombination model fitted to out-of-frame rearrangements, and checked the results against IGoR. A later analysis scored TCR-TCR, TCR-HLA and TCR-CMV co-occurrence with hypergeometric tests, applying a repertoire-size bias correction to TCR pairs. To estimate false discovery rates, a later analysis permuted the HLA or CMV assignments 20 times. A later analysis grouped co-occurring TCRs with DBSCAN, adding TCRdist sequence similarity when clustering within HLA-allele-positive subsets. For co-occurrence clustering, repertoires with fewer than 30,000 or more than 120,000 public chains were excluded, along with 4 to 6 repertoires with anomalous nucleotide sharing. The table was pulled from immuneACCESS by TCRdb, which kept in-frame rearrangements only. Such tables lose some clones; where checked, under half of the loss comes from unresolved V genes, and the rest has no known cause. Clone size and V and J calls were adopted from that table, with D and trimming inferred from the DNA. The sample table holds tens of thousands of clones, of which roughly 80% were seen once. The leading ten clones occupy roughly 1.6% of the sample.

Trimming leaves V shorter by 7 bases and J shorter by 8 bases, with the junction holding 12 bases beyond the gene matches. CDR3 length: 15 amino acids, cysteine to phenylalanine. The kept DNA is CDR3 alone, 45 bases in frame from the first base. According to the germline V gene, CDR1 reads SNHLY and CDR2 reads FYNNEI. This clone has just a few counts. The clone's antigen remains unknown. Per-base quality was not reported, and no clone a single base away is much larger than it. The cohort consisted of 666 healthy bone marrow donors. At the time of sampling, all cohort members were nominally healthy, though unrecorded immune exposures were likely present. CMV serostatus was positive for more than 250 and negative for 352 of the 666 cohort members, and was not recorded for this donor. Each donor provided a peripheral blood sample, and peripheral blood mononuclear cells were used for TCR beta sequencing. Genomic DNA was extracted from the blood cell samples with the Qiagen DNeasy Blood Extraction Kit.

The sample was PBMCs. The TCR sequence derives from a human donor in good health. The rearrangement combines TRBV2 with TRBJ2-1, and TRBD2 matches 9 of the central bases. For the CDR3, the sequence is CASTERAGGRDEQFF. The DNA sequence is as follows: TGTGCCAGCACCGAGAGGGCGGGAGGGCGGGATGAGCAGTTCTTC.